The rows below give T cell receptor beta chains drawn from one sample of a study of cytomegalovirus exposure and HLA in healthy donors. Data came from immunoSEQ multiplex PCR; TCRdb stores just in-frame clones and leaves some out. Of roughly 100,000 clones in the sample, around 66% were seen once. The sample comprised PBMCs. Receptor source: a woman between 45 and 65 years old in good health and CMV-seronegative. Both conserved end residues are part of each CDR3. A D gene is named only where the DNA matches it firmly. Only part of the rows carry a size: once, few, many, or a class if the clone is expanded.

V	D	size	J	length	DNA	CDR3
TRBV4-3	-	-	TRBJ1-2	14	TGCGCCAGCAGCCAACTAGGCATTGGGAGTGGCTACACCTTC	CASSQLGIGSGYTF
TRBV19	-	-	TRBJ1-6	14	TGTGCCAGTAGTGGACAAAACAGCGGGTCACCCCTCCACTTT	CASSGQNSGSPLHF
TRBV29-1	-	once	TRBJ2-3	16	TGCAGCGTTGAAGGCGGCTTTGAATTTGGGACAGATACGCAGTATTTT	CSVEGGFEFGTDTQYF
TRBV7-3	-	few	TRBJ2-2	13	TGTGCCAGCAGCTTTCCCCCCGCCGGGGAGCTGTTTTTT	CASSFPPAGELFF
TRBV27	TRBD1	few	TRBJ1-2	12	TGTGCCAGCAGTCCCGGACAGGGGGCTTACACCTTC	CASSPGQGAYTF
TRBV5-1	-	-	TRBJ2-7	11	TGCGCCAGCAACTCTAACTACGAGCAGTACTTC	CASNSNYEQYF
TRBV7-6	-	-	TRBJ2-1	14	TGTGCCAGCAGCTCTGAGCTATCCTACAATGAGCAGTTCTTC	CASSSELSYNEQFF
TRBV6-1	TRBD1	-	TRBJ2-2	15	TGTGCCAGCAGGCGGGACAGGGCGAACACCGGGGAGCTGTTTTTT	CASRRDRANTGELFF
TRBV7-9	TRBD2	-	TRBJ2-5	17	TGTGCCAGCACCCTCAGGACTAGCGGGAGTCTACAAGAGACCCAGTACTTC	CASTLRTSGSLQETQYF
TRBV28	-	-	TRBJ2-1	12	TGTGCCAGCAGTTTAAGAGACAGGGAGCAGTTCTTC	CASSLRDREQFF
TRBV10-3	TRBD2	-	TRBJ2-7	17	TGTGCCATCAGTGAGGGGACTAGCGGGAGGGTTGGGTACGAGCAGTACTTC	CAISEGTSGRVGYEQYF
TRBV9	TRBD1	-	TRBJ1-4	17	TGTGCCAGCAGCGTTTCCGGGACAGTTAGACGTAATGAAAAACTGTTTTTT	CASSVSGTVRRNEKLFF
TRBV10-3	TRBD2	-	TRBJ2-5	13	TGTGCCACCCGGGAGGGCCTATTGGAGACCCAGTACTTC	CATREGLLETQYF
TRBV7-8	-	few	TRBJ1-1	16	TGTGCCAGCAGCTTCTCCAGGGGAAACCAGAACACTGAAGCTTTCTTT	CASSFSRGNQNTEAFF
TRBV4-2	TRBD2	-	TRBJ2-2	21	TGTGCCAGCAGCCACGAACTTATTGCGGGACTAGCGGGGGTGAACACCGGGGAGCTGTTTTTT	CASSHELIAGLAGVNTGELFF
TRBV27	TRBD2	few	TRBJ2-1	15	TGTGCCAGCGGAATTAGCGGGAGGGCCTACAATGAGCAGTTCTTC	CASGISGRAYNEQFF
TRBV6-5	TRBD1	-	TRBJ2-7	15	TGTGCCAGCAGATACTCCGGGACAGGGCTCTACGAGCAGTACTTC	CASRYSGTGLYEQYF
TRBV5-1	-	-	TRBJ2-3	13	TGCGCCAGCTCGCCGGGAAGCACAGATACGCAGTATTTT	CASSPGSTDTQYF
TRBV4-2	-	-	TRBJ1-2	15	TGTGCCAGCAGCCAAGATTTCCAGGGGACGAATGGCTACACCTTC	CASSQDFQGTNGYTF
TRBV7-8	-	-	TRBJ2-2	16	TGTGCCAGCAATCCTGTTGGGCGGGGTGTCACCGGGGAGCTGTTTTTT	CASNPVGRGVTGELFF
TRBV4-2	-	-	TRBJ1-1	13	TGTGCCAGCAGCCGGGACACGAACACTGAAGCTTTCTTT	CASSRDTNTEAFF
TRBV30	TRBD1	few	TRBJ2-7	13	TGTGCCTGGAGAAGGGGGCCAGAGTACGAGCAGTACTTC	CAWRRGPEYEQYF
TRBV5-4	TRBD2	-	TRBJ2-3	16	TGTGCCAGCAGCACCCAACTAGCGAGCCCCGGAGATACGCAGTATTTT	CASSTQLASPGDTQYF
TRBV18	-	-	TRBJ1-1	13	TGTGCCAGCTCACCCCCGGGGAACACTGAAGCTTTCTTT	CASSPPGNTEAFF
TRBV30	TRBD1	-	TRBJ1-6	14	TGTGCCTGGAGTGTGGTCGGACAGGGGTCACCCCTCCACTTT	CAWSVVGQGSPLHF
TRBV18	TRBD2	few	TRBJ2-7	16	TGTGCCAGCTCACCAAATGGACTAGCGGCCACCTACGAGCAGTACTTC	CASSPNGLAATYEQYF
TRBV4-3	TRBD2	-	TRBJ2-7	16	TGCGCCAGCAGCCAAGAGGTGACTAGCGGGGCCTACGAGCAGTACTTC	CASSQEVTSGAYEQYF
TRBV18	TRBD2	-	TRBJ2-5	15	TGTGCCAGCTCACTTCGAGCGGGGGACCAAGAGACCCAGTACTTC	CASSLRAGDQETQYF
TRBV29-1	-	-	TRBJ2-7	13	TGCAGCGTTGCTGGGCACCTCTCCTACGAGCAGTACTTC	CSVAGHLSYEQYF
TRBV7-2	TRBD2	-	TRBJ2-3	16	TGTGCCAGCAGCACAACGGGGGGGACTTTCACAGATACGCAGTATTTT	CASSTTGGTFTDTQYF